This entry lists 13 T cell receptor beta chains sequenced from one sample in a study of beta chain features in type 1 diabetes. Of the isolated RNA, all was reverse transcribed, and so the sequenced material was expressed TCRB transcripts. Sequencing was performed with immunoSEQ multiplex PCR; in TCRdb, only in-frame clones are kept and a portion is missing. Altogether 600,000 to 700,000 clones are present, roughly 12% being singletons, with the ten largest covering 0.095% to 0.15%. Their specific antigens are unknown. Study-level results: Shorter TCRB CDR3s, moderately but significantly so, marked every one of the four CD4+ subsets in Type 1 diabetes patients.

The source material was naive CD4+ T cells from blood. The receptor set was obtained from a man younger than 40 with type 1 diabetes.

This chain uses TRBV30 with TRBJ1-5; tentatively, D is TRBD1 (6 bases). The CDR3 covers 15 residues. CDR1 and CDR2 (germline): GTSNPN, SVGIG (reference sequence). V lost 2 bases, J lost 0 bases, and 11 bases lay in between. The CDR3 spells CAWSSQGTSNQPQHF. CDR3 nucleotides: TGTGCCTGGAGTTCTCAGGGGACTAGCAATCAGCCCCAGCATTTT.

This chain connects TRBV25-1 to TRBJ1-1; 8 nucleotides line up with TRBD1. V was clipped by 1 base and J by 1 base; unmatched bases: 8. The CDR3 is 17 residues long. Germline-derived CDR1 and CDR2 are MGHDK and SYGVNS. CDR3 in amino acids: CASSELGRTGRNTEAFF. The CDR3 DNA reads TGTGCCAGCAGTGAATTAGGGCGGACAGGGCGGAACACTGAAGCTTTCTTT.

As to this clone: Relative to the germline gene, one junction end is altered; a read error may explain this. Written as DNA, the CDR3 is TGTGCCAGCAGCTTGGCTGGGACCCATAACTTC. Translated: CASSLAGTHNF. The chain carries TRBV5-6 and TRBJ2-7; D tentatively reads TRBD1 or TRBD2 (5 bases each). This CDR3 has 11 residues. Looked up from germline, CDR1 is SGHDT and CDR2 is YYEEEE.

The gene calls are TRBV29-1 and TRBJ1-5, with D perhaps TRBD1 (6 bases). Germline CDR1 reads SQVTM; CDR2 reads ANQGSEA. The CDR3 extends over 13 amino acids. Trimming shortened V by 4 bases and J by 3 bases, and 10 bases separated the two germline ends. The CDR3 spells CSVGGQNNQPQHF. In DNA, the CDR3 is TGCAGCGTTGGGGGGCAGAACAATCAGCCCCAGCATTTT. Based on the CDR3 plus reference TRBV29-1 and TRBJ1-5, the full variable domain is SAVISQKPSRDICQRGTSLTIQCQVDSQVTMMFWYRQQPGQSLTLIATANQGSEATYESGFVIDKFPISRPNLTFSTLTVSNMSPEDSSIYLCSVGGQNNQPQHFGDGTRLSIL.

Turning to this clone: Other DNA sequences from this sample encode an identical CDR3 as well. The chain joins TRBV9 to TRBJ2-7, with D unclear. V lost 0 bases to trimming and J lost 0 bases, with 7 bases between them. The V gene's germline CDR1 is SGDLS and CDR2 YYNGEE. The CDR3 consists of 14 residues. Here the CDR3 DNA reads TGTGCCAGCAGCGTAGCTCAGAGCTCCTACGAGCAGTACTTC. Its translation: CASSVAQSSYEQYF.

This clone occurred a few times. J is TRBJ2-5 and V is TRBV18; 7 nucleotides agree with TRBD2. This CDR3 has 16 residues. CDR1 KGHSH and CDR2 LQKENI come from the germline V gene. Trimming removed 2 bases from V and 5 bases from J; junction bases left unmatched: 11. The CDR3 region has the DNA TGTGCCAGCTCACCATACCCCGGGAGGCCGGGGGAGACCCAGTACTTC. It specifies CASSPYPGRPGETQYF.

The sample holds a few counts of this clone. Other nucleotide sequences from this sample produce the same CDR3. The rearrangement links TRBV7-9 to TRBJ1-2; D might be TRBD1 (5 bases). V shed 5 bases and J shed 4 bases, with 8 bases lying between them. In germline, CDR1 is SEHNR, CDR2 FQNEAQ (reference sequence). There are 12 residues in the CDR3. The DNA for the CDR3 is TGTGCCAGCAGCAGGGACGGCTATGGCTACACCTTC. Residues: CASSRDGYGYTF.

This chain uses TRBV29-1 with TRBJ1-2; no clear D. The CDR3 spans 14 residues. Trimming removed 4 bases from V and 0 bases from J, with 12 bases in between. Germline CDR1 and CDR2: SQVTM and ANQGSEA. CDR3 DNA sequence: TGCAGCGTTGTGGTACAGATCACTAACTATGGCTACACCTTC. Its protein is CSVVVQITNYGYTF.

This clone has a handful of counts. The chain links TRBV5-1 to TRBJ2-5; the D gene is possibly TRBD2 (5 bases). This CDR3 has 14 amino acids. Trimming cost V 0 bases and J 5 bases, with 11 bases left between them. Per the germline V gene, CDR1 is SGHRS and CDR2 is YFSETQ. CDR3 sequence reads: CASSLDSGRETQYF. DNA of the CDR3: TGCGCCAGCAGCTTGGACAGCGGCCGGGAGACCCAGTACTTC.

There are a few counts of this clone. The CDR3 sequence is CASSTGTSGAETQYF. CDR3 DNA: TGTGCCAGCAGCACTGGGACTAGCGGGGCGGAGACCCAGTACTTC. The chain links TRBV7-3 to TRBJ2-5; 13 bases align to TRBD2. Trimming cost V 5 bases and J 5 bases; bases outside gene matches: 5. The length of the CDR3 is 15 residues. CDR1 is SGHTA, CDR2 FQGTGA, per germline.

The V call is TRBV5-1, the J call TRBJ2-1; no definite D call. This CDR3 is built from 13 residues. Germline V gene lookup returns CDR1 SGHRS and CDR2 YFSETQ. Here the CDR3 reads CACGQGSYNEQFF. The CDR3 DNA follows: TGCGCGTGCGGCCAAGGCTCCTACAATGAGCAGTTCTTC.

The chain uses TRBV7-2 and TRBJ2-3; TRBD1 or TRBD2 may be the D gene (5 bases each). The CDR3 consists of 17 residues. V lost 5 bases and J 2 bases, leaving 20 bases between the germline ends. Germline assignment: CDR1 SGHTA and CDR2 FQGNSA. The CDR3 DNA sequence: TGTGCCAGCAGCCCCGGCTCTGGACGGGACCTCACAGATACGCAGTATTTT. This encodes CASSPGSGRDLTDTQYF. Looking up the rest from reference TRBV7-2 and TRBJ2-3 gives the full variable domain: GAGVSQSPSNKVTEKGKDVELRCDPISGHTALYWYRQSLGQGLEFLIYFQGNSAPDKSGLPSDRFSAERTGGSVSTLTIQRTQQEDSAVYLCASSPGSGRDLTDTQYFGPGTRLTVL.

The rearrangement uses TRBV19 and TRBJ1-5; D possibly corresponds to TRBD1 (6 bases). The CDR3 runs to 16 residues. V dropped 5 bases and J dropped 1 base, with 15 bases sitting between them. The V gene's germline CDR1 is LNHDA and CDR2 SQIVND (reference sequence). The DNA for the CDR3 is TGTGCCAGTAGTGCCTCCGGGGGCCGGAGCAATCAGCCCCAGCATTTT. It is translated as CASSASGGRSNQPQHF.